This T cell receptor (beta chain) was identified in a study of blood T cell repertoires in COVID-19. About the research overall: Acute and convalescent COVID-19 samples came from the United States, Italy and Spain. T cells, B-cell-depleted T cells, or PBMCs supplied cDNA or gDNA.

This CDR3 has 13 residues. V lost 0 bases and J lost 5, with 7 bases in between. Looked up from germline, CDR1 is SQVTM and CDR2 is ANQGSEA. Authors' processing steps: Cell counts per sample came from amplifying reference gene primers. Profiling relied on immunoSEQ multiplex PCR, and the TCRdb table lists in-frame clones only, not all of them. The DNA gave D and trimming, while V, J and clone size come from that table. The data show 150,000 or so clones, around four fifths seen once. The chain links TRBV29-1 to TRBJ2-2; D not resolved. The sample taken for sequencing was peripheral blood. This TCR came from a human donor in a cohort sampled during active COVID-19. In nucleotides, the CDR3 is TGCAGCGTTGAAGATCGCCAGACCGGGGAGCTGTTTTTT. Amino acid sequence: CSVEDRQTGELFF.